The rows below give T cell receptor beta chains drawn from one sample of a study of read filtering for tumor transcriptome and immune sequencing. TCRdb re-analysed the reads in MiXCR, keeping a single row per CDR3 protein. The profile shows 30,000 to 45,000 distinct CDR3 sequences, approximately 15% of them singletons. The source material was a population of CD138-negative cells sorted from bone marrow. The receptors here all came from a donor at least 40 years old with multiple myeloma. Each CDR3 is given with its conserved first and last residue. A D gene is named only where the DNA matches it firmly. Clone size is shown for a subset of rows, as once, few, many or a class of expanded clone.

>TRBV5-8|TRBD2|-|13|TRBJ2-5
TGTGCCAGCAGCCGGGGGGGCCTTTGGGACCAGTACTTC
CASSRGGLWDQYF
>TRBV5-5|-|many|11|TRBJ2-5
TGTGCCAGCAGCTTGGTGGAGACCCAGTACTTC
CASSLVETQYF
>TRBV6-1|-|many|15|TRBJ1-3
TGTGCCAGCAGCCCAACGGGGGGAGAGGGAAACACCATATATTTT
CASSPTGGEGNTIYF
>TRBV25-1|TRBD1|many|13|TRBJ2-1
TGTGCCTCCGGCAGCCCGGACAGGGGGCATCGGTTCTTC
CASGSPDRGHRFF
>TRBV12-3/TRBV12-4|-|many|14|TRBJ2-4
TGTGCCAGCAGTTACCTACAGGGTTTGGACATTCAGTACTTC
CASSYLQGLDIQYF
>TRBV20-1|-|many|12|TRBJ1-5
TGCAGTGCCATTCGACAGAATCAGCCCCAGCATTTT
CSAIRQNQPQHF
>TRBV4-1|-|-|16|TRBJ1-5
TGCGCCAGCAGCCAAGATGGGGGTCGGGCGGGTCAGCCCCAGCATTTT
CASSQDGGRAGQPQHF
>TRBV20-1|-|once|15|TRBJ2-1
TGCAGTGCTAGAGGTTCAGGGAGCCGCTACAATGAGCAGTTCTTC
CSARGSGSRYNEQFF
>TRBV9|TRBD2|many|18|TRBJ2-2
TGTGCCAGCAGCGTCGAGATGTTTTTAGCGGGAGGCACCGGGGAGCTGTTTTTT
CASSVEMFLAGGTGELFF
>TRBV20-1|TRBD2|medium-sized|13|TRBJ2-1
TGCAGTGCGAGGACTAGCGGGGGCAATGAGCAGTTCTTC
CSARTSGGNEQFF
>TRBV11-3|-|medium-sized|16|TRBJ2-1
TGTGCCAGCAGCTTCTCAGGGACGGGACCTTACAATGAGCAGTTCTTC
CASSFSGTGPYNEQFF
>TRBV7-9|TRBD1|many|14|TRBJ2-7
TGTGCCAGCAGCTTCCTGGGACAGGACTACGAGCAGTACTTC
CASSFLGQDYEQYF
>TRBV20-1|-|many|13|TRBJ1-4
TGCAGTGCTAGACCCCAGGTCGGAGAAAAACTGTTTTTT
CSARPQVGEKLFF
>TRBV10-3|TRBD1|many|14|TRBJ2-7
TGTGCCATCAGTGAGCCCAGGGGGCCTTACGAGCAGTACTTC
CAISEPRGPYEQYF
>TRBV28|-|many|14|TRBJ2-1
TGTGCCAGCAGTCGGTTCAGAGGGAGTCCGGAGCAGTTCTTC
CASSRFRGSPEQFF
>TRBV9|TRBD1|many|14|TRBJ2-7
TGTGCCAGCAGCCAACGGACAGGGGGTAACGAGCAGTACTTC
CASSQRTGGNEQYF
>TRBV6-6|TRBD1|medium-sized|14|TRBJ1-4
TGTGCCAGCAGTCGAGAAACCGACAGGGCCGAACTGTTTTTT
CASSRETDRAELFF
>TRBV6-4|-|many|13|TRBJ2-1
TGTGCCAGCAGTGAGGGCAGGGCGAATGAGCAGTTCTTC
CASSEGRANEQFF
>TRBV11-3|TRBD2|medium-sized|18|TRBJ2-1
TGTGCCAGCAGCTTAGGAGACCGACTAGCGGTATCGACAATGAAGCAGTTCTTC
CASSLGDRLAVSTMKQFF
>TRBV12-3/TRBV12-4|-|-|12|TRBJ2-3
TGTGCCAGCAGTTTAGTGCGAGGGACGCAGTATTTT
CASSLVRGTQYF
>TRBV25-1|TRBD2|-|18|TRBJ2-2
TGTGCCAGCAGTGAATATCCCCTACGGGAGGGTGACACCGGGGAGCTGTTTTTT
CASSEYPLREGDTGELFF
>TRBV9|TRBD2|many|16|TRBJ2-1
TGTGCCAGCAGCGTAGTGGGCGGGGGGTTGTACAATGAGCAGTTCTTC
CASSVVGGGLYNEQFF
>TRBV20-1|-|many|14|TRBJ1-4
TGCAGTGCACTCCAGGGGCCCGGAGGGGAAAAACTGTTTTTT
CSALQGPGGEKLFF
>TRBV11-1|TRBD1|many|14|TRBJ2-5
TGTGCCAGCAGCCCGGGACAGGGGTTAGAGACCCAGTACTTC
CASSPGQGLETQYF